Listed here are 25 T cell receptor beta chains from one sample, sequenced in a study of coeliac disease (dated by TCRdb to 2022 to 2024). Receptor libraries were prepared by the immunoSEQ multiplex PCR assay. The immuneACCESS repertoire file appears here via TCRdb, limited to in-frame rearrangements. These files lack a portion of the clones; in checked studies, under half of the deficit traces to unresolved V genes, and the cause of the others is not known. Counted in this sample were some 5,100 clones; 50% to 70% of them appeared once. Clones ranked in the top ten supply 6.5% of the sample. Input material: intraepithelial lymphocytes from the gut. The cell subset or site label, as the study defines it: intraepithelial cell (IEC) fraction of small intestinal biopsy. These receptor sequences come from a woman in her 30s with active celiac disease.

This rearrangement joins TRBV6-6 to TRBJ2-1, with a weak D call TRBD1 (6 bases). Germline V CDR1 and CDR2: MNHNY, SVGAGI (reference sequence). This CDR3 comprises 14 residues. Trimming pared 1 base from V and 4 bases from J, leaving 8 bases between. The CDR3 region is CASSYLDSYNEQFF. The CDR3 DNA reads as TGTGCCAGCAGTTACTTGGACAGTTACAATGAGCAGTTCTTC.

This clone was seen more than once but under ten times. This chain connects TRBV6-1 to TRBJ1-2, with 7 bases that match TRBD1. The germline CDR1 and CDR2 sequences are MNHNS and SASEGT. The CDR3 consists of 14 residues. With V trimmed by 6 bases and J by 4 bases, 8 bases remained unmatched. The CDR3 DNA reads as TGTGCCAGCAGCAGGACAGGTTCACGCTATGGCTACACCTTC. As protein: CASSRTGSRYGYTF.

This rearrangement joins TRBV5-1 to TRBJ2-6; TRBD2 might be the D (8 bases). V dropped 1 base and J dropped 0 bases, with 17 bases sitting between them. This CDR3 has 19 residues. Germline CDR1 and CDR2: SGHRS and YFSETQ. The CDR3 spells CASSLRGGTVSSGANVLTF. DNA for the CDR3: TGCGCCAGCAGCTTGCGGGGGGGGACAGTATCCTCTGGGGCCAACGTCCTGACTTTC.

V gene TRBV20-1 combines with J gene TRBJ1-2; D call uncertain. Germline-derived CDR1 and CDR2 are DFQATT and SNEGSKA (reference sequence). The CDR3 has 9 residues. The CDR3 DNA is TGCAGCCCGTCGGTCCTCAGGACCTTC. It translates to CSPSVLRTF.

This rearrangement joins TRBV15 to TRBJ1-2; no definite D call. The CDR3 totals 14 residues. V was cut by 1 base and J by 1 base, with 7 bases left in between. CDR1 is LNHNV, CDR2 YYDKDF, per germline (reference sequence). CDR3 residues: CATSRAELNYGYTF. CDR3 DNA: TGTGCCACCAGCAGAGCCGAGCTTAACTATGGCTACACCTTC.

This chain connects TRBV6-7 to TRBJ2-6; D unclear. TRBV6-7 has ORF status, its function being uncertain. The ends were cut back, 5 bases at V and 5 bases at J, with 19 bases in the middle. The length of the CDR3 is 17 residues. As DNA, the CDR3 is TGTGCCAGCAGTGGTGACGAGCGTCAAAGTCGGGCCAACGTCCTGACTTTC. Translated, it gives CASSGDERQSRANVLTF.

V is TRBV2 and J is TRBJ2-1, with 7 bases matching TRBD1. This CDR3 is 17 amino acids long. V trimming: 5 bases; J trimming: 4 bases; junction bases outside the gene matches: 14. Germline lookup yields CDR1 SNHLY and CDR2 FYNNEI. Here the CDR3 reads CASSSDRDGVGYNEQFF. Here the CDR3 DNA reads TGTGCCAGCAGTTCCGACAGGGACGGCGTAGGGTACAATGAGCAGTTCTTC.

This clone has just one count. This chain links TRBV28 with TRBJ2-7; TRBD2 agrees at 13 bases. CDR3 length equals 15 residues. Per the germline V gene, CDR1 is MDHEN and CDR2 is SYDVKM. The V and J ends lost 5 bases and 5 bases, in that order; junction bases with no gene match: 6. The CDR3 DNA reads TGTGCCAGCAGTCTGTGGACTAGCGGGGGACACGAGCAGTACTTC. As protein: CASSLWTSGGHEQYF.

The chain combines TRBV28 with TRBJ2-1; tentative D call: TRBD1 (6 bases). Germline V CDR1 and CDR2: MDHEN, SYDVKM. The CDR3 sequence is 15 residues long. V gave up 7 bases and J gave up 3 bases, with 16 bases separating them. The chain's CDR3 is CASKPPGTNYNEQFF. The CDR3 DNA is TGTGCCAGCAAGCCCCCCGGGACAAACTACAATGAGCAGTTCTTC.

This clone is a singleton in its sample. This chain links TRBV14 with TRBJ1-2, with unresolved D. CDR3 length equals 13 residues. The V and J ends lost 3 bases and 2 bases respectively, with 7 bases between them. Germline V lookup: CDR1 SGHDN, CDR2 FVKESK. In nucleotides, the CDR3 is TGTGCCAGCAGCCAGGTCCAGAACTATGGCTACACCTTC. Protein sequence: CASSQVQNYGYTF.

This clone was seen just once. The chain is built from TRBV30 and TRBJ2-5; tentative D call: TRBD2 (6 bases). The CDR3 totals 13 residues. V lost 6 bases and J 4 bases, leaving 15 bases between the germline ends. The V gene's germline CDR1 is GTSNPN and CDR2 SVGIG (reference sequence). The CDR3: CACSYGGGETQYF. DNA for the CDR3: TGTGCCTGCAGTTATGGGGGAGGAGAGACCCAGTACTTC. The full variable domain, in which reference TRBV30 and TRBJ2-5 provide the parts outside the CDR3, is SQTIHQWPATLVQPVGSPLSLECTVEGTSNPNLYWYRQAAGRGLQLLFYSVGIGQISSEVPQNLSASRPQDRQFILSSKKLLLSDSGFYLCACSYGGGETQYFGPGTRLLVL.

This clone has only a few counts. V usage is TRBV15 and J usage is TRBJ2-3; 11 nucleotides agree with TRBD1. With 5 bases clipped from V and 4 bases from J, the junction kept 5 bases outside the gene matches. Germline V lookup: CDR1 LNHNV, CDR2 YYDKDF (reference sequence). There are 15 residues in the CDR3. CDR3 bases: TGTGCCACCAGCCTCGGACAGGGGGCATCAGATACGCAGTATTTT. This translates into CATSLGQGASDTQYF.

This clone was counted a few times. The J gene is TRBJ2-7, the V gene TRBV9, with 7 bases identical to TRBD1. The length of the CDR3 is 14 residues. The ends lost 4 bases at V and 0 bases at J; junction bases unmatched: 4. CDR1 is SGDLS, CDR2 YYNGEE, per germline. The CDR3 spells CASSTGDSSYEQYF. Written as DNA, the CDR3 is TGTGCCAGCAGCACAGGGGACAGCTCCTACGAGCAGTACTTC. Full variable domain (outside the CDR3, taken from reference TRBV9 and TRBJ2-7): DSGVTQTPKHLITATGQRVTLRCSPRSGDLSVYWYQQSLDQGLQFLIQYYNGEERAKGNILERFSAQQFPDLHSELNLSSLELGDSALYFCASSTGDSSYEQYFGPGTRLTVT.

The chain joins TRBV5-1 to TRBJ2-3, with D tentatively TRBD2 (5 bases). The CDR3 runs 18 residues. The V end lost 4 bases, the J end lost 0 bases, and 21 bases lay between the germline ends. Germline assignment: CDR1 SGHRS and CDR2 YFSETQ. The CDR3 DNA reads TGCGCCAGCAGCCCGGTCCCCGCAGCGGAGATTAGCACAGATACGCAGTATTTT. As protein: CASSPVPAAEISTDTQYF.

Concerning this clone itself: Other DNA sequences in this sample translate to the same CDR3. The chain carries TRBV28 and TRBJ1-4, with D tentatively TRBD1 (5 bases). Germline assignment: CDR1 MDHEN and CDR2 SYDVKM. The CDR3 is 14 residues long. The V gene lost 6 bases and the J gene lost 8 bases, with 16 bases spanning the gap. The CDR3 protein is CASSPQMGGEKLFF. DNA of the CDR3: TGTGCCAGCAGCCCACAAATGGGGGGAGAAAAACTGTTTTTT.

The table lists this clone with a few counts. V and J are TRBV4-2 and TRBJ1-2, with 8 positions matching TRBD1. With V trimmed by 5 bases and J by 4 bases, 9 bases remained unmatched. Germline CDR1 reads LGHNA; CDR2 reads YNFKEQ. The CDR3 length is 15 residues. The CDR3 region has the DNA TGTGCCAGCAGCTCAACCGGACAGGGAGTCTATGGCTACACCTTC. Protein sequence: CASSSTGQGVYGYTF.

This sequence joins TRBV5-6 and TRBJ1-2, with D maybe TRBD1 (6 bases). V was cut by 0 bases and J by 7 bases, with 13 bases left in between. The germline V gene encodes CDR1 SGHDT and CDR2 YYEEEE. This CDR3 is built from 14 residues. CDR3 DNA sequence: TGTGCCAGCAGCTTGGAGGCGGGGGCCTTTGGCTACACCTTC. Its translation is CASSLEAGAFGYTF.

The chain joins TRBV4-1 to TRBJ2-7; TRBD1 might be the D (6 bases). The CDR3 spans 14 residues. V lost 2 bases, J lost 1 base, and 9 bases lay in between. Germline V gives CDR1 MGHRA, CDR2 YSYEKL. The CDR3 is CASSQRTASYEQYF. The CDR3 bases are TGCGCCAGCAGCCAACGGACAGCTTCCTACGAGCAGTACTTC.

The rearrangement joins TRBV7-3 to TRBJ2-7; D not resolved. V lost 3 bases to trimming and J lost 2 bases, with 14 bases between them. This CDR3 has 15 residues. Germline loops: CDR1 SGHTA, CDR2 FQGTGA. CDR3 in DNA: TGTGCCAGCAGCTTTATCAGCGAAAGCACCTACGAGCAGTACTTC. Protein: CASSFISESTYEQYF.

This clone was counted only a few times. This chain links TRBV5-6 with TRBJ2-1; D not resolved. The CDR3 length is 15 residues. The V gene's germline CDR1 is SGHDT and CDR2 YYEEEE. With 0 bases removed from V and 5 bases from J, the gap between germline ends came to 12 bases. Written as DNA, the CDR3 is TGTGCCAGCAGCTTGGAGGAGTATGCGGACAATGAGCAGTTCTTC. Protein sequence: CASSLEEYADNEQFF.

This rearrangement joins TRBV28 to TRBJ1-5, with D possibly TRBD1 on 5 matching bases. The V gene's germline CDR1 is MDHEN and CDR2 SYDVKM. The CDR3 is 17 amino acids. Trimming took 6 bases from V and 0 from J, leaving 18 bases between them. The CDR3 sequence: CASSGVQGGSSNQPQHF. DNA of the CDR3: TGTGCCAGCAGCGGGGTCCAGGGCGGGAGTAGCAATCAGCCCCAGCATTTT.

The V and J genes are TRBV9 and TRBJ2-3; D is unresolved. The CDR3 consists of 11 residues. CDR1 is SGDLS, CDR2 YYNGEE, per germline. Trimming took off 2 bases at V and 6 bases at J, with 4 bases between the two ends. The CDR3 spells CASSVGDTQYF. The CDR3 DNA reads TGTGCCAGCAGCGTCGGGGATACGCAGTATTTT. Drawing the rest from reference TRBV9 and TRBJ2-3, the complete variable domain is DSGVTQTPKHLITATGQRVTLRCSPRSGDLSVYWYQQSLDQGLQFLIQYYNGEERAKGNILERFSAQQFPDLHSELNLSSLELGDSALYFCASSVGDTQYFGPGTRLTVL.

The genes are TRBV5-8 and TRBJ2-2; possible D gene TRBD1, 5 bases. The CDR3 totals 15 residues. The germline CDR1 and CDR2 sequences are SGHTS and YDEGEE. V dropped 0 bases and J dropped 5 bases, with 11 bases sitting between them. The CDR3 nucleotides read TGTGCCAGCAGCTTGGAAGGGGTGAGGACCGGGGAGCTGTTTTTT. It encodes CASSLEGVRTGELFF.

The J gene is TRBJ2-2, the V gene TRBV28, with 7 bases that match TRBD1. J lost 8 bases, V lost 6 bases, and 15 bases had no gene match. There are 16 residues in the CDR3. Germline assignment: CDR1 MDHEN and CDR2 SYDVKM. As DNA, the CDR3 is TGTGCCAGCAGCCCAGAGACAGGGTGGTTTAAAGGGGAGCTGTTTTTT. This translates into CASSPETGWFKGELFF. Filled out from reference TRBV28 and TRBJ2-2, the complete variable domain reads DVKVTQSSRYLVKRTGEKVFLECVQDMDHENMFWYRQDPGLGLRLIYFSYDVKMKEKGDIPEGYSVSREKKERFSLILESASTNQTSMYLCASSPETGWFKGELFFGEGSRLTVL.

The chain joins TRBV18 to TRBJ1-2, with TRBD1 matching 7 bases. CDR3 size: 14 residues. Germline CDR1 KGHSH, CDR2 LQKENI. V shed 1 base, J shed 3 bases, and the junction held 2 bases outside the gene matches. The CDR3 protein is CASSPLQGDYGYTF. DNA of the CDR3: TGTGCCAGCTCACCACTCCAGGGGGACTATGGCTACACCTTC. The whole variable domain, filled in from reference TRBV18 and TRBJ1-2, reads NAGVMQNPRHLVRRRGQEARLRCSPMKGHSHVYWYRQLPEEGLKFMVYLQKENIIDESGMPKERFSAEFPKEGPSILRIQQVVRGDSAAYFCASSPLQGDYGYTFGSGTRLTVV.